This record covers a single T cell receptor beta chain. Its antigen is currently unknown. This CDR3 is 14 amino acids long. Germline CDR1 and CDR2: MNHEY and SVGAGI. Trimming took 6 bases from V and 7 from J, leaving 15 bases between them. The data stem from a study of T cell responses to AZD1222 COVID-19 vaccine. Study outcomes and limitations: Clonal diversity was possibly underestimated, and white British individuals and females predominated among donors. In all cases, repertoires were sampled only after the peak T cell response.

TCRdb's copy holds only in-frame clones and misses some; the assay was immunoSEQ multiplex PCR. The data contain 100,000 or so clones, approximately 90% of them seen just once; the ten biggest clones take up over 8%. Sequenced here: peripheral blood, sampled on day 0 of AZD1222 vaccination. The receptor's source is an adult in good health. The genes are TRBV6-5 and TRBJ2-2; no reliable D call. CDR3 sequence reads: CASSALRTGGELFF. In DNA, the CDR3 is TGTGCCAGCAGCGCGTTAAGGACGGGCGGGGAGCTGTTTTTT.